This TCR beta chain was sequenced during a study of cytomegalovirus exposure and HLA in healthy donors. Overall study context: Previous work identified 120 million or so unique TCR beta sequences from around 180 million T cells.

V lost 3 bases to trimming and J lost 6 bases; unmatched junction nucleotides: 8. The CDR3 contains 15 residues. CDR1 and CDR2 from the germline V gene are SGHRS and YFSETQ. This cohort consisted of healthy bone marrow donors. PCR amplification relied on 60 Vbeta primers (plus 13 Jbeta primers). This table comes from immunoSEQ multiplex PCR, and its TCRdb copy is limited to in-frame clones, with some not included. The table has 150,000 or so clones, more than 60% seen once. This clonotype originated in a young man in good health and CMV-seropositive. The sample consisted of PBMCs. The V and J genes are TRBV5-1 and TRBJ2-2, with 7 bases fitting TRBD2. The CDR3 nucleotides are TGCGCCAGCAGCTCCTACAGCGGGAAGGCCGGGGAGCTGTTTTTT. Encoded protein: CASSSYSGKAGELFF.